This T cell receptor (beta chain) originates from a study of cytomegalovirus exposure and HLA in healthy donors. Per the germline V gene, CDR1 is SNHLY and CDR2 is FYNNEI. V was shortened by 3 bases and J by 6 bases, with 5 bases between the two germline ends. This CDR3 contains 11 residues. In the PCR, 60 Vbeta and 13 Jbeta primers were used. Clones were read by immunoSEQ multiplex PCR, and TCRdb kept only the in-frame ones, dropping some. The table lists about 130,000 clones, about 81% of them singletons. All donors participated as healthy donors of bone marrow. At collection, donors were nominally healthy, but unrecorded immune exposures were probable. Comments on this clone: The target antigen is unknown.

Study conclusions and caveats: One later analysis reportedly identified an Asian-associated ancestry cluster that showed fewer N-insertions than the 666-donor mean. Analyses of presence/absence relied on an assumption of roughly uniform sequencing depth across donors.

The material sequenced was PBMCs. V usage is TRBV2 and J usage is TRBJ1-2; D uncertain. The sequence derives from a woman aged 40 to 50 in good health and CMV-seropositive. CDR3 amino acids: CASSDVHGYTF. CDR3 in DNA: TGTGCCAGCAGTGACGTCCATGGCTACACCTTC.